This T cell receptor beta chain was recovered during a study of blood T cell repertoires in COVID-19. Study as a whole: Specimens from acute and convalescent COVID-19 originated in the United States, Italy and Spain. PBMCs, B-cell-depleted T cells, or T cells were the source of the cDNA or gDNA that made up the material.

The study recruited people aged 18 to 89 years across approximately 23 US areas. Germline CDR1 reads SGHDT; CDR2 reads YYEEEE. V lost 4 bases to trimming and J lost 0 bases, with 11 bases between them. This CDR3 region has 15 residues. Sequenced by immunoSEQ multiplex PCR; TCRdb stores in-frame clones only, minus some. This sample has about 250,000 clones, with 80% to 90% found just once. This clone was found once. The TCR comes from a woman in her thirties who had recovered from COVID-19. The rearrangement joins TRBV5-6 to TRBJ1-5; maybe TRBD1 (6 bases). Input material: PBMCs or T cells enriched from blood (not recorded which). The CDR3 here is CASSTGPVSNQPQHF. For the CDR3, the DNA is TGTGCCAGCAGCACAGGGCCCGTTAGCAATCAGCCCCAGCATTTT.